This T cell receptor beta chain emerged from a study of cytotoxic CD8 clonotypes in ibrutinib-treated CLL. Whole-study context: Responses: roughly 25 partial, 2 complete; after median about 68 months, approximately 15 stayed remitted, about twelve progressed. General study results and limits: At progression, clonality fell back toward baseline after rising at ibrutinib response. Age-matched healthy donor levels were exceeded by baseline clonality, which tracked circulating CD8+ T-cell counts.

This clone was picked up a small number of times. The antigen is undetermined. The V end lost 4 bases, the J end lost 4 bases, and 19 bases lay between the germline ends. CDR3 length: 16 amino acids. The germline V gene has CDR1 MNHEY and CDR2 SMNVEV (reference sequence). The sequencing depth, 1 in 200,000 to 1 in 1 million T cells, was the target. Repertoires were generated with immunoSEQ multiplex PCR, while TCRdb's copy carries only in-frame clones and drops some. The repertoire consists of under 30,000 clones, with approximately 57% occurring once and the leading ten covering approximately 5.4%. The receptor's source is a human donor with chronic lymphocytic leukemia. The starting material was PBMCs, obtained before ibrutinib treatment. This chain links TRBV27 with TRBJ1-2; D is perhaps TRBD1 (5 bases). CDR3 protein: CASSSRGARTSYGYTF. The CDR3 coding sequence is TGTGCCAGCAGTTCGCGTGGGGCGAGGACCTCCTATGGCTACACCTTC.